These T cell receptor beta chains were read from a single sample in a study of shared clonotypes between healthy human individuals. Sequencing was performed with immunoSEQ multiplex PCR; in TCRdb, only in-frame clones are kept and a portion is missing. The sample records some 2 million clones, around 95% being singletons. The material sequenced was naive CD4+ T cells sorted from blood. These receptors originate from a young man in good health. The CDR3 runs from the conserved cysteine through the conserved F or W. Each record gives: CDR3 DNA, CDR3 protein, D gene, J gene, clone size, V gene. A D gene is named only where the DNA matches it firmly. Clone sizes are given selectively: once, few, many, or a class where the clone is expanded.

CDR3 DNA: TGTGCCAGCAGCCAAGAACTTAGCGGGTATCCAGATACGCAGTATTTT
CDR3 protein: CASSQELSGYPDTQYF
D gene: TRBD2
J gene: TRBJ2-3
clone size: NA
V gene: TRBV5-4

CDR3 DNA: TGTGCCAGCAGTGCAGTGGGGGGTATCGAGACCCAGTACTTC
CDR3 protein: CASSAVGGIETQYF
D gene: NA
J gene: TRBJ2-5
clone size: NA
V gene: TRBV25-1

CDR3 DNA: TGCGCCAGCAGCTTCGAGGGAGGGAACTATGGCTACACCTTC
CDR3 protein: CASSFEGGNYGYTF
D gene: NA
J gene: TRBJ1-2
clone size: once
V gene: TRBV5-1

CDR3 DNA: TGTGCCAGCAGCTTTCGGGGGAGCACAGATACGCAGTATTTT
CDR3 protein: CASSFRGSTDTQYF
D gene: NA
J gene: TRBJ2-3
clone size: NA
V gene: TRBV11-2

CDR3 DNA: TGTGCCATCAGTGATTCCGGGACAGGGTTCACAGATACGCAGTATTTT
CDR3 protein: CAISDSGTGFTDTQYF
D gene: TRBD1
J gene: TRBJ2-3
clone size: NA
V gene: TRBV10-3

CDR3 DNA: TGCGCCAGCAGCCAAAACAGGGATTTCCCCCTAAACTCCTACAATGAGCAGTTCTTC
CDR3 protein: CASSQNRDFPLNSYNEQFF
D gene: NA
J gene: TRBJ2-1
clone size: NA
V gene: TRBV4-3

CDR3 DNA: TGCGCCAGCAGTGAGTCGGGCAGAGTTGACTACGAGCAGTACTTC
CDR3 protein: CASSESGRVDYEQYF
D gene: NA
J gene: TRBJ2-7
clone size: NA
V gene: TRBV10-1

CDR3 DNA: TGTGCCAGCAGCTACGCTAGCGGGGTAGGGGATACGCAGTATTTT
CDR3 protein: CASSYASGVGDTQYF
D gene: TRBD2
J gene: TRBJ2-3
clone size: NA
V gene: TRBV7-2

CDR3 DNA: TGTGCCATCAGTGAGTCGGGTGAGAGGGGGCCTGCTTTCTTT
CDR3 protein: CAISESGERGPAFF
D gene: TRBD1
J gene: TRBJ1-1
clone size: NA
V gene: TRBV10-3

CDR3 DNA: TGCGCCAGCAGCCAACCACCGGGACAGCTATTAGAATCTGGGGCCAACGTCCTGACTTTC
CDR3 protein: CASSQPPGQLLESGANVLTF
D gene: TRBD1
J gene: TRBJ2-6
clone size: few
V gene: TRBV4-1

CDR3 DNA: TGTGCCACCAGCAGAGATTACGGACAGGGAGTTCGCGGCTACACCTTC
CDR3 protein: CATSRDYGQGVRGYTF
D gene: TRBD1
J gene: TRBJ1-2
clone size: NA
V gene: TRBV15

CDR3 DNA: TGTGCCAGCGAGGCTGACAGGGGCGGGGCTGAAGCTTTCTTT
CDR3 protein: CASEADRGGAEAFF
D gene: TRBD1
J gene: TRBJ1-1
clone size: NA
V gene: TRBV6-1

CDR3 DNA: TGTGCCAGCAGCACAACAGGCCTCAACACCGGGGAGCTGTTTTTT
CDR3 protein: CASSTTGLNTGELFF
D gene: NA
J gene: TRBJ2-2
clone size: NA
V gene: TRBV11-2

CDR3 DNA: TGTGCCAGCAGCTTCCTCAGGACCGAGCAAGAGACCCAGTACTTC
CDR3 protein: CASSFLRTEQETQYF
D gene: NA
J gene: TRBJ2-5
clone size: once
V gene: TRBV11-2